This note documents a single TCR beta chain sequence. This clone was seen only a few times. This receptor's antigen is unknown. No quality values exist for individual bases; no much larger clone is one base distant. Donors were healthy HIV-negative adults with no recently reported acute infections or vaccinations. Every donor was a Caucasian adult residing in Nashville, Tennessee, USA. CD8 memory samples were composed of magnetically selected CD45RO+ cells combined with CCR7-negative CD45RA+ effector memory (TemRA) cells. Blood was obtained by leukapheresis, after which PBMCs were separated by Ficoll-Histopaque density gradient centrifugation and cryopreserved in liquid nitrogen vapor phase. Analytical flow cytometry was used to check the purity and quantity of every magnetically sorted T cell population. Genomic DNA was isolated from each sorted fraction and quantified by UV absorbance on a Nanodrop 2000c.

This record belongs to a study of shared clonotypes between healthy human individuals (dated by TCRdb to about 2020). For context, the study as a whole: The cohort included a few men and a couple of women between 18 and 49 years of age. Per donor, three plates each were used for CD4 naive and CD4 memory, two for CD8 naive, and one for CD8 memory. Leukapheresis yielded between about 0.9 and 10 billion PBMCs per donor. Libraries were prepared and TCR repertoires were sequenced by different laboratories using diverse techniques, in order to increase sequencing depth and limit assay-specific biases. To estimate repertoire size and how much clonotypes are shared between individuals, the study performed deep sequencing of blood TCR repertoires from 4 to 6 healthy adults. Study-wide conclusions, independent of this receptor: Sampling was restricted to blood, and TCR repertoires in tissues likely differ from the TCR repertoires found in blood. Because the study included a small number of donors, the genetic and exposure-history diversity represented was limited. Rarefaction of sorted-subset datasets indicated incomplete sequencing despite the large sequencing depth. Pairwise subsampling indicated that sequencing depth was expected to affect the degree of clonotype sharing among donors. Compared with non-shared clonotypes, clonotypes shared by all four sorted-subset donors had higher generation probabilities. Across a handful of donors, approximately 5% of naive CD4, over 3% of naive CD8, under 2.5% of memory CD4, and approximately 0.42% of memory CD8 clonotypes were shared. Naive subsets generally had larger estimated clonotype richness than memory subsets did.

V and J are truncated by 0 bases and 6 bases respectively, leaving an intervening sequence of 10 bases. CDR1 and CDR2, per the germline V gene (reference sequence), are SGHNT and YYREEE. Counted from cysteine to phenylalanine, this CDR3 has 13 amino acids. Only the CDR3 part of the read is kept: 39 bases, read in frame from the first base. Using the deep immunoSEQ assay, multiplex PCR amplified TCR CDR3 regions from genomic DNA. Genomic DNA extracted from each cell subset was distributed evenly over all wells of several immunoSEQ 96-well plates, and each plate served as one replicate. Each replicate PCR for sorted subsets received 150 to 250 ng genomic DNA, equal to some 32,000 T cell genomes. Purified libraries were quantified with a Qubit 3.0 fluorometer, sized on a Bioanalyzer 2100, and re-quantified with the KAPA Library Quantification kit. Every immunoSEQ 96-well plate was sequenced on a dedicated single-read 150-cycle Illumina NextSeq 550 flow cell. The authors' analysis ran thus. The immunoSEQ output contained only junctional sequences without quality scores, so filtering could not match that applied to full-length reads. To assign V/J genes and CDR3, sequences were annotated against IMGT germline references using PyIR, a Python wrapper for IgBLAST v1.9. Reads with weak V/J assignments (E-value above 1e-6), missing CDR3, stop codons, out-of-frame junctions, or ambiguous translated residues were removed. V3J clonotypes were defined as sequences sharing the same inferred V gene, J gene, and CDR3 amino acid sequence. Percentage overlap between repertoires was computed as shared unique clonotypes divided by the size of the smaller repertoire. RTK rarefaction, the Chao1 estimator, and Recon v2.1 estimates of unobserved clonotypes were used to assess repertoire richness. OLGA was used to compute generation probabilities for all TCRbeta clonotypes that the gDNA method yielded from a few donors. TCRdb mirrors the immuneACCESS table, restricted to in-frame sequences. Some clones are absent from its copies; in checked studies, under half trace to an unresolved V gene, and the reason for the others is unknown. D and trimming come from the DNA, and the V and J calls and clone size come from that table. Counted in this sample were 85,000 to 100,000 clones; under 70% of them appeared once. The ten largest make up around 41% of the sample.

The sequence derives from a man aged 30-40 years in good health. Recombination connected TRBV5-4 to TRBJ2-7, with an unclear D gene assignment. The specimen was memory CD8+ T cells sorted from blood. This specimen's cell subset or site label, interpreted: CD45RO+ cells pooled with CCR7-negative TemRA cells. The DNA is TGTGCCAGCAGCTTGGCTTTAAGTTCCGAGCAGTACTTC. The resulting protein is CASSLALSSEQYF.